Listed below are T cell receptor beta chains from one sample, sequenced in a study of shared clonotypes between healthy human individuals. TCRdb keeps only in-frame clones here, not all; method: immunoSEQ multiplex PCR. The sample yields 950,000 to 1,300,000 clones, under 80% seen once. Sequenced input: memory CD4+ T cells sorted from blood. Receptors originate from a man aged 18 to 30 in good health. CDR3s include the opening cysteine and the closing phenylalanine or tryptophan. A D gene is named only where the DNA matches it firmly. Rows give clone size only sometimes, using once, few, many, or a class for an expanded clone.

d_call	clone_size	v_call	j_call	cdr3_nt	cdr3_aa
TRBD1	.	TRBV5-1	TRBJ2-1	TGCGCCAGCAGCTTCCTCGGGACAGAATTCTTC	CASSFLGTEFF
.	.	TRBV2	TRBJ1-2	TGTGCCAGCGCAATGGACAGACCAATCAACTATGGCTACACCTTC	CASAMDRPINYGYTF
.	.	TRBV6-6	TRBJ2-1	TGTGCCAGCAGTTGGCGATCCAGAGGCGATGAGCAGTTCTTC	CASSWRSRGDEQFF
.	.	TRBV7-2	TRBJ1-5	TGTGCCAGCAGTTCTGGGGTGGGGAATCAGCCCCAGCATTTT	CASSSGVGNQPQHF
TRBD1	few	TRBV11-2	TRBJ1-1	TGTGCCAGCAGCCGGGACAGAATCATGAACACTGAAGCTTTCTTT	CASSRDRIMNTEAFF
.	.	TRBV6-6	TRBJ2-1	TGTGCCAGCAGTTACTCCGACTACAATGAGCAGTTCTTC	CASSYSDYNEQFF
TRBD1	.	TRBV6-5	TRBJ2-7	TGTGCCAGCAGACGGGGACAGGTAGGAGGGGACGAGCAGTACTTC	CASRRGQVGGDEQYF
.	few	TRBV25-1	TRBJ1-6	TGTGCCAGCAGTGAATTTTCGTCACCCCTCCACTTT	CASSEFSSPLHF
.	.	TRBV5-4	TRBJ2-4	TGTGCCAGCAGCGTCGTCCGAGGTGGAGCCAAAAACATTCAGTACTTC	CASSVVRGGAKNIQYF
TRBD1	.	TRBV5-1	TRBJ1-2	TGCGCCAGCAGCTTGGAGGGACAGGGGGGCTATGGCTACACCTTC	CASSLEGQGGYGYTF
.	once	TRBV1	TRBJ1-5	TGCACCAGCAGGACAGGGACCTTCGATCAGCCCCAGCATTTT	CTSRTGTFDQPQHF
TRBD1	once	TRBV18	TRBJ1-5	TGTGCCAGCTCACAGGGGACTCCGGGACAGGGGGGCAATCAGCCCCAGCATTTT	CASSQGTPGQGGNQPQHF
.	.	TRBV7-8	TRBJ1-2	TGTGCCAGCAGCCCGGACAGAAACTATGGCTACACCTTC	CASSPDRNYGYTF
.	.	TRBV5-4	TRBJ2-1	TGTGCCAGCAGCTTGGATATCGGGAGAAAGAATGAGCAGTTCTTC	CASSLDIGRKNEQFF
.	.	TRBV6-1	TRBJ1-1	TGTGCCAGCAGCCCGTACAGGGAGCTCACTGAAGCTTTCTTT	CASSPYRELTEAFF
.	.	TRBV30	TRBJ2-6	TGTGCCCTCGACATGGGAGCTGGGGCCAACGTCCTGACTTTC	CALDMGAGANVLTF
.	.	TRBV6-1	TRBJ1-1	TGTGCCAGCAAGGGAGTGAGGGTCACTGAAGCTTTCTTT	CASKGVRVTEAFF
.	.	TRBV5-1	TRBJ1-6	TGCGCCAGCAGCTTGGGAGAGGTAAATTCACCCCTCCACTTT	CASSLGEVNSPLHF
.	once	TRBV10-3	TRBJ2-7	TGTGCCAGCAGTTCAGGGGAAAACAGGGACTACGAGCAGTACTTC	CASSSGENRDYEQYF
.	.	TRBV30	TRBJ1-5	TGTGCCTGGAGTCAGGAAGGTAGCAATCAGCCCCAGCATTTT	CAWSQEGSNQPQHF
TRBD1	many	TRBV10-3	TRBJ2-1	TGTGCCATCTGGACAGGGAGGTCCTACAATGAGCAGTTCTTC	CAIWTGRSYNEQFF
.	.	TRBV18	TRBJ1-3	TGTGCCAGCTCACCGAGTCGGGGGGCCTCTGGAAACACCATATATTTT	CASSPSRGASGNTIYF
TRBD2	once	TRBV7-2	TRBJ2-1	TGTGCCAGCAGCGCCACTCTAGCGGGAGTGGGAAATGAGCAGTTCTTC	CASSATLAGVGNEQFF
.	few	TRBV5-1	TRBJ2-7	TGCGCCAGCAGCCACCAAACTGGCCCAGGAAACGAGCAGTACTTC	CASSHQTGPGNEQYF
.	many	TRBV19	TRBJ1-3	TGTGCCAGTCAGGGACCTGGAAACACCATATATTTT	CASQGPGNTIYF
.	.	TRBV6-5	TRBJ1-5	TGTGCCAGCAGGCCTCAACGCAATCAGCCCCAGCATTTT	CASRPQRNQPQHF
.	.	TRBV7-2	TRBJ2-3	TGTGCCAGCCAACAATCTAGCCCTCCTAGCACAGATACGCAGTATTTT	CASQQSSPPSTDTQYF
.	.	TRBV5-4	TRBJ2-2	TGTGCCAGCAGGGGGAAGGAAGGGGCGGCCGGGGAGCTGTTTTTT	CASRGKEGAAGELFF
TRBD1	.	TRBV6-1	TRBJ1-1	TGTGCCAGCAGTGCCGGGACAGGGATAAGGAACACTGAAGCTTTCTTT	CASSAGTGIRNTEAFF
TRBD1	.	TRBV7-2	TRBJ2-7	TGTGCCAGCAGCCCACGGACAGGCCATTCCTACGAGCAGTACTTC	CASSPRTGHSYEQYF
.	.	TRBV7-2	TRBJ2-2	TGTGCCAGCAGCCCAACTCGCAATAAAGCCGGGGAGCTGTTTTTT	CASSPTRNKAGELFF
TRBD1	few	TRBV30	TRBJ2-2	TGTGCCTGGAGGAACAGGGGGAACACCGGGGAGCTGTTTTTT	CAWRNRGNTGELFF
TRBD1	.	TRBV25-1	TRBJ1-4	TGTGCCAGCAGCGATAAACGTGGGACAGGTTTTAATGAAAAACTGTTTTTT	CASSDKRGTGFNEKLFF
TRBD2	.	TRBV18	TRBJ2-7	TGTGCCAGCTCACGCGGGGGGGGATCCTACGAGCAGTACTTC	CASSRGGGSYEQYF
.	few	TRBV10-2	TRBJ1-6	TGCGCCAGCAGTGAGGGGACAAGGAATTCACCCCTCCACTTT	CASSEGTRNSPLHF
.	.	TRBV5-1	TRBJ2-7	TGCGCCAGCAGCCCAGGACCCGGCGAGGGGGCCTACGAGCAGTACTTC	CASSPGPGEGAYEQYF
.	few	TRBV7-2	TRBJ1-1	TGTGCCAGCAGCCCGGACGTGAACACTGAAGCTTTCTTT	CASSPDVNTEAFF
.	.	TRBV29-1	TRBJ1-1	TGCAGCGTTTTGCCCGGGGAAAGGAACACTGAAGCTTTCTTT	CSVLPGERNTEAFF
TRBD2	.	TRBV27	TRBJ2-3	TGTGCCAGCAGTCCCCGACTAGCGGGGGGCACAGATACGCAGTATTTT	CASSPRLAGGTDTQYF
TRBD2	few	TRBV9	TRBJ2-5	TGTGCCAGCAGCGTAGATCCCGGGGGGCAAGAGACCCAGTACTTC	CASSVDPGGQETQYF
.	.	TRBV4-1	TRBJ2-7	TGCGCCAGCAGCCAAGGAGGGGCCGGTGGTGTTCGGTACTTC	CASSQGGAGGVRYF
.	.	TRBV5-1	TRBJ1-6	TGCGCCAGCAGTACTAGGGGATCCTATAATTCACCCCTCCACTTT	CASSTRGSYNSPLHF
TRBD1	.	TRBV6-4	TRBJ2-7	TGTGCCAGCACCCCTGGGCAGGGGGTTGTAAGGTACGAGCAGTACTTC	CASTPGQGVVRYEQYF